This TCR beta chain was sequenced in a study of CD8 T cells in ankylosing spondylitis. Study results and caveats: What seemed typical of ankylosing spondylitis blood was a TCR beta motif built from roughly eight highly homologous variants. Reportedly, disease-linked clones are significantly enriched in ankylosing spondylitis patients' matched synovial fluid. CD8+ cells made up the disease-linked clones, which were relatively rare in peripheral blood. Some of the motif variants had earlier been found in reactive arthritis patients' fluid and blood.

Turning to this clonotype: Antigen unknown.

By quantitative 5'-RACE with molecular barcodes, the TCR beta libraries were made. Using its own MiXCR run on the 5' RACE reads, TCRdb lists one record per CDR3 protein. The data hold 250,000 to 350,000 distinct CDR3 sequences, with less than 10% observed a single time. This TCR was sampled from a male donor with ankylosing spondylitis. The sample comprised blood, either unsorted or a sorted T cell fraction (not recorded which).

The chain's CDR3 is CASSLSAGGSLDEQYF. CDR3 DNA sequence: TGCGCCAGCAGCTTGTCGGCGGGAGGGTCCTTAGACGAGCAGTACTTC. The chain joins TRBV5-1 to TRBJ2-7, with TRBD2 identical over 9 bases. V was pared by 1 base and J by 5 bases, with 10 bases of the junction left unmatched. This CDR3 is built from 16 residues. Germline lookup yields CDR1 SGHRS and CDR2 YFSETQ.